The source of this T cell receptor beta chain is a study of PD-1 blockade in classical Hodgkin lymphoma (dated by TCRdb to about 2020). Background for the entire study: Nivolumab dosing was 3 mg/kg intravenously every 2 weeks, continuing until either disease progression or unacceptable toxicity. A peripheral blood immune signature of response to PD-1 blockade in classical Hodgkin lymphoma was defined using TCR beta sequencing and CyTOF.

The time point label for this specimen denotes: cycle 1 day 1 (C1D1), immediately before nivolumab initiation. Every trial patient had relapsed following autologous stem cell transplantation, and prior brentuximab vedotin exposure was what differed among cohorts A, B and C. CD4+ T cells were purified from thawed PBMCs by magnetic negative selection with a Miltenyi CD4+ T cell isolation kit. The trial cohort included 55 to 65 patients with relapsed/refractory classical Hodgkin lymphoma, and each patient had a best overall response of complete response, partial response or progressive disease. Trial patients were treated with single-agent nivolumab in the multi-cohort phase II CheckMate 205 trial. Best overall response was determined by an independent review committee according to the 2007 International Working Group response criteria. Trial PBMCs were collected just before the start of nivolumab (C1D1) and during therapy at cycle 2 day 1 and cycle 4 day 1. Peripheral blood was collected in 8 mL Vacutainer Cell Preparation Tubes, from which PBMCs were isolated by centrifugation and then cryopreserved. Purified CD4+ and CD8+ fractions were generated only in cases for which an additional PBMC sample was available. Magnetically labelled cells were removed on LS columns in a quadroMACS separator, and the flow-through was retained as the purified fraction.

About this clone: Its antigen target is currently unknown. The sample holds no much larger clone one base away, and base qualities are not on file.

The Qiagen DNeasy kit was used to extract genomic DNA both from unsorted PBMCs and from the negatively selected CD4+ and CD8+ fractions. TCR beta CDR3 regions were subjected to amplification by immunoSEQ multiplex PCR with primers that anneal to V and J segments. A synthetic immune receptor repertoire was used to minimize amplification bias, and any residual bias was removed computationally once sequencing was done. In the authors' own workflow: Custom Python scripts were used to quantify repertoire diversity as the Shannon entropy index. The unsorted, CD4+ and CD8+ repertoires were each analyzed separately, with the exception of combined analyses, where CD4+ and CD8+ sequences were merged in silico. Clonal expansion was defined as at least a 2-fold frequency increase after treatment relative to C1D1, with a pseudocount of 0.5 for undetected baseline clones. Singleton clones were defined as clones with 0 or 1 copy at C1D1, and non-singleton clones were defined as clones with 2 or more copies. Clones expanded in unsorted samples were annotated as CD4+, CD8+ or unknown by matching protein sequences in sorted samples from the same patient. Wilcoxon tests were applied to paired samples to test diversity changes from C1D1 to C4D1. TCRdb stores this immuneACCESS table with in-frame sequences only. Part of the clones is absent; in the studies checked, under half of the shortfall reflects unresolved V genes, and no reason is known for the rest. V and J calls and clone size are copied from that table; D and trimming were computed from the DNA. The table for this sample lists about 16,000 clones; about 82% of them were counted only once. The ten largest clones capture 1% of the sample.

Counted from cysteine to phenylalanine, this CDR3 has 15 amino acids. This entry keeps only the CDR3 DNA: 45 bases, framed from base 1. The germline V gene gives CDR1 as LGHNA and CDR2 as YNFKEQ. Between the V and J ends, shortened by 4 bases and 6 bases respectively, the junction contains 18 bases. What the work shows at the level of the full study, not this receptor alone: Diversity was lower in patients who began nivolumab less than 1 year after ASCT, so these patients were left out of later analyses to avoid confounding by immune reconstitution. Baseline diversity similar to that of newly diagnosed patients was observed in trial patients achieving complete response, whereas significantly lower diversity was observed in partial responders and progressors. The study was restricted to a single clinical trial cohort, and the causes of repertoire differences, possibly disease activity or prior therapy, were left undefined. Baseline TCR diversity was reported to be lower in newly diagnosed patients than in healthy donors and to be lower still in relapsed/refractory patients. By C4D1, a significant rise was seen in CD4+ TCR diversity but not in CD8+ TCR diversity (p=0.0027 vs p=0.16), and the rise was most apparent among complete responders (p=0.02).

Recombination connected TRBV4-2 to TRBJ1-1; D gene: possibly TRBD1, on 6 matching bases. This sample comprised CD4+ T cells from blood, obtained at baseline. This clonotype originated in a human donor with classical Hodgkin lymphoma. The CDR3 has the sequence CASSRWDTAGAEAFF. In nucleotides, the sequence is TGTGCCAGCAGCCGATGGGACACCGCGGGAGCTGAAGCTTTCTTT.